This TCR beta chain was identified during a study of cytotoxic CD8 clonotypes in ibrutinib-treated CLL. Study-level information: Partial response occurred in roughly 24 patients and complete response in 2; at median around 70 months, roughly 14 remained remitted and some twelve progressed.

Trimming stripped 4 bases from V and 3 bases from J, with 15 bases between. CDR3 length: 16 amino acids. Germline-derived CDR1 and CDR2 are MNHEY and SVGAGI. The table came from immunoSEQ multiplex PCR; TCRdb's copy has only in-frame clones and leaves some out. The profile shows about 130,000 clones, about 85% of them singletons. This clone was seen just once. The material sequenced was PBMCs, taken after 24 months of ibrutinib treatment. This chain links TRBV6-5 with TRBJ1-4; tentative D call: TRBD1 (5 bases). This clonotype was sampled from a human donor with chronic lymphocytic leukemia. CDR3 loop: CASSFLGVSSNEKLFF. CDR3 DNA sequence: TGTGCCAGCAGTTTCTTAGGGGTTTCCTCTAATGAAAAACTGTTTTTT.